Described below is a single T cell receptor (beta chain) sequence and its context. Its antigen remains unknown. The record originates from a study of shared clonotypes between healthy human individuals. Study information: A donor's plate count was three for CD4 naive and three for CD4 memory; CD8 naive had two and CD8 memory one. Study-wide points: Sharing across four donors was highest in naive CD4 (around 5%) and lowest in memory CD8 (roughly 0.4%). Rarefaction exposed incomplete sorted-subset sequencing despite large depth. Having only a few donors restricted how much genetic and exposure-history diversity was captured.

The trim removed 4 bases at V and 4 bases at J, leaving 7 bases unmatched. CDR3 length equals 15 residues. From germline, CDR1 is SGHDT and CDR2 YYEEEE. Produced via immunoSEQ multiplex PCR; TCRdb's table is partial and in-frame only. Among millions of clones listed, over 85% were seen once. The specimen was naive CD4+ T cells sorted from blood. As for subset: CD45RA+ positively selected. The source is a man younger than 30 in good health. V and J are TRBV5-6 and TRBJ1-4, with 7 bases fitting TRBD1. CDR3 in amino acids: CASSLTGALNEKLFF. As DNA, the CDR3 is TGTGCCAGCAGCCTAACAGGGGCCCTTAATGAAAAACTGTTTTTT. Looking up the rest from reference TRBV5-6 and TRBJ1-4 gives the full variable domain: DAGVTQSPTHLIKTRGQQVTLRCSPKSGHDTVSWYQQALGQGPQFIFQYYEEEERQRGNFPDRFSGHQFPNYSSELNVNALLLGDSALYLCASSLTGALNEKLFFGSGTQLSVL.